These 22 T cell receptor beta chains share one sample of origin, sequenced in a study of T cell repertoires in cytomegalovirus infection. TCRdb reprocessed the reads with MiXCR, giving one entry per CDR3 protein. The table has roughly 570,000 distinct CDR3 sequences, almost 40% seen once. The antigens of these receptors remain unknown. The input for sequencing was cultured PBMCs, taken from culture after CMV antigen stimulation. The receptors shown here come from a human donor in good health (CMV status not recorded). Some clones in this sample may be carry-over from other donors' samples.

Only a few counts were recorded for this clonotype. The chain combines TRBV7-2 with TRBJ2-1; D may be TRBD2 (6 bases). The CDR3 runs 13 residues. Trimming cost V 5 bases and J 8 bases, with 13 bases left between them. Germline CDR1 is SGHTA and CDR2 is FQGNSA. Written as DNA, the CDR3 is TGTGCCAGCAGCCCACGGGGAGGCGATGAGCAGTTCTTC. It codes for CASSPRGGDEQFF.

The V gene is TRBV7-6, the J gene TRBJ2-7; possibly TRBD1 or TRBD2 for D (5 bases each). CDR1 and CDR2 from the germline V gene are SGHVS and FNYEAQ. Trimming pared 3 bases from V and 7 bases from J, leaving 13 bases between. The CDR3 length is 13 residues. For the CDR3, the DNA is TGTGCCAGCAGCTTGGGGCGGGTCGGAGAGCAGTACTTC. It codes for CASSLGRVGEQYF.

CDR3 protein: CASSYSWGRNEQFF. The CDR3 nucleotides are TGTGCCAGCAGTTACTCATGGGGCCGCAATGAGCAGTTCTTC. The V and J genes are TRBV6-2 or TRBV6-3 and TRBJ2-1; D possibly corresponds to TRBD1 (5 bases). The V and J ends lost 0 bases and 6 bases respectively, with 9 bases between them. Germline values: CDR1 MNHEY, CDR2 SVGEGT. This CDR3 spans 14 amino acids.

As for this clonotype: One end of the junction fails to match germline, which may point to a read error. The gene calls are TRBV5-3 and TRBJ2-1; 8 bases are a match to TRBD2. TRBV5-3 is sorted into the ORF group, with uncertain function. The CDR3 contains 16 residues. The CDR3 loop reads CASSSSGSRSYNEQFF. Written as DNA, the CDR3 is TGTGCCAGCAGCTCGAGCGGGAGCCGCTCCTACAATGAGCAGTTCTTC.

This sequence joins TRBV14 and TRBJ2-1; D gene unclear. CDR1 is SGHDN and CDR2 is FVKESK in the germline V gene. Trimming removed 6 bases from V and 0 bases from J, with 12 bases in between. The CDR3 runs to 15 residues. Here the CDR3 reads CASRTPASSYNEQFF. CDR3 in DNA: TGTGCCAGCAGGACACCGGCGAGCTCCTACAATGAGCAGTTCTTC. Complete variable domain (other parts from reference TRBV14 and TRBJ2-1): EAGVTQFPSHSVIEKGQTVTLRCDPISGHDNLYWYRRVMGKEIKFLLHFVKESKQDESGMPNNRFLAERTGGTYSTLKVQPAELEDSGVYFCASRTPASSYNEQFFGPGTRLTVL.

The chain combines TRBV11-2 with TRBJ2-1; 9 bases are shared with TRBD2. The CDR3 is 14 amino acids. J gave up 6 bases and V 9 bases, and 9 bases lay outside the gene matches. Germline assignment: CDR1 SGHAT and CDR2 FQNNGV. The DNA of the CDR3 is TGTGCCAGACAGGCGGGAGGGCCATTCAATGAGCAGTTCTTC. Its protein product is CARQAGGPFNEQFF.

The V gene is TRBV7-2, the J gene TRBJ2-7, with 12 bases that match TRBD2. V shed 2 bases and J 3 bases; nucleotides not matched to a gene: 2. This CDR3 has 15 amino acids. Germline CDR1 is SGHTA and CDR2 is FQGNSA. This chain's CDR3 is CASSLLAGGLYEQYF. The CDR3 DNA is TGTGCCAGCAGCTTACTAGCGGGAGGGCTCTACGAGCAGTACTTC.

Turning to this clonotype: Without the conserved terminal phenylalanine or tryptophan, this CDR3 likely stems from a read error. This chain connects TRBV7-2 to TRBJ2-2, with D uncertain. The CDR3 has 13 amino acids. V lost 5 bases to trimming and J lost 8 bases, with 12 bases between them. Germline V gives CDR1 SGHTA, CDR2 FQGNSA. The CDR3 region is CASSRVNEGELFL. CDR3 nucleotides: TGTGCCAGCAGCAGAGTGAACGAGGGGGAGCTGTTTTTA.

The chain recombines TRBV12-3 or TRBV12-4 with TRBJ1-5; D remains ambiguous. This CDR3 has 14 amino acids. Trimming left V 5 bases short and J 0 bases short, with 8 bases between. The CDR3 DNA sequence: TGTGCCAGCAGTGACATTTATAGCAATCAGCCCCAGCATTTT. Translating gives CASSDIYSNQPQHF.

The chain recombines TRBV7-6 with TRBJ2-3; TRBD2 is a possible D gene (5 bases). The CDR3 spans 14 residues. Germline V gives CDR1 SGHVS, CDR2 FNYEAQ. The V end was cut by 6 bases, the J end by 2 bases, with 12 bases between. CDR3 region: CASRSRLITDTQYF. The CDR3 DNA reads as TGTGCCAGCAGGTCGAGACTAATCACAGATACGCAGTATTTT.

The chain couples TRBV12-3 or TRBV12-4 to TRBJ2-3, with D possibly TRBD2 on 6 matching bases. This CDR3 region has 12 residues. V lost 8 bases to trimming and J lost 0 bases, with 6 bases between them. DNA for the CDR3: TGTGCCAGCGGGACTAGCACAGATACGCAGTATTTT. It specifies CASGTSTDTQYF.

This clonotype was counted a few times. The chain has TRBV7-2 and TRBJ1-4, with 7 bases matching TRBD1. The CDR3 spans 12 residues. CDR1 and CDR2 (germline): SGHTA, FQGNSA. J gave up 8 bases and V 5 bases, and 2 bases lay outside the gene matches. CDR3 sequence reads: CASSRTGEKLFF. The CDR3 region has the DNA TGTGCCAGCAGCAGGACAGGAGAAAAACTGTTTTTT. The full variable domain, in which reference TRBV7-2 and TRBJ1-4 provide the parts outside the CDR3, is GAGVSQSPSNKVTEKGKDVELRCDPISGHTALYWYRQSLGQGLEFLIYFQGNSAPDKSGLPSDRFSAERTGGSVSTLTIQRTQQEDSAVYLCASSRTGEKLFFGSGTQLSVL.

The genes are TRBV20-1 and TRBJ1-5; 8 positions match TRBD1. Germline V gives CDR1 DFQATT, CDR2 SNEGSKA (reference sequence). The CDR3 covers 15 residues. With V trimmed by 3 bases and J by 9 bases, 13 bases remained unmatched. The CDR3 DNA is TGCAGTGCTAGCCTCGCCGGGACAGGATTAATGCCCCAGCATTTT. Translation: CSASLAGTGLMPQHF.

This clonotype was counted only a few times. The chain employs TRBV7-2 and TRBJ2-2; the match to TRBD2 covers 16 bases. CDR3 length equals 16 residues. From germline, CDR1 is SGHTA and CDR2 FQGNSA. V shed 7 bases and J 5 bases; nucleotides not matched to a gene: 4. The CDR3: CASTGTSGRGTGELFF. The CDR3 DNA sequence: TGTGCCAGCACCGGGACTAGCGGGAGGGGTACCGGGGAGCTGTTTTTT.

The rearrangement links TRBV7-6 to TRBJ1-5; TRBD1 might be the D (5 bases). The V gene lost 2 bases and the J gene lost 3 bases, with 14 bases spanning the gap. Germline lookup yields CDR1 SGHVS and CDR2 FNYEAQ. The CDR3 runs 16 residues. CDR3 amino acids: CASSLSQGLSNQPQHF. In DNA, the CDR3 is TGTGCCAGCAGCTTAAGTCAGGGACTATCCAATCAGCCCCAGCATTTT. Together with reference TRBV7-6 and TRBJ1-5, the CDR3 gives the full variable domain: GAGVSQSPRYKVTKRGQDVALRCDPISGHVSLYWYRQALGQGPEFLTYFNYEAQQDKSGLPNDRFSAERPEGSISTLTIQRTEQRDSAMYRCASSLSQGLSNQPQHFGDGTRLSIL.

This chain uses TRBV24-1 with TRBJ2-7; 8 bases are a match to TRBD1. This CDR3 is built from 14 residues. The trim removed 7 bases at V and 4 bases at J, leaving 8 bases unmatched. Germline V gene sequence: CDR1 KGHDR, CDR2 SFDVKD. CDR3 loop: CATSPGQGRYEQYF. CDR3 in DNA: TGTGCCACCAGCCCCGGACAGGGACGATACGAGCAGTACTTC.

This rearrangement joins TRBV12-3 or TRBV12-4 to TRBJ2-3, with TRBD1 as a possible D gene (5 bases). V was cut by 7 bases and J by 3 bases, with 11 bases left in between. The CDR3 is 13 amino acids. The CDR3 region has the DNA TGTGCCAGCAATAGGGGATGGACAGATACGCAGTATTTT. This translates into CASNRGWTDTQYF.

The CDR3 here is CAISGAGVRTQYF. CDR3 DNA: TGTGCCATCAGTGGAGCGGGGGTGAGGACCCAGTACTTC. The V gene is TRBV10-3, the J gene TRBJ2-5, with TRBD2 identical over 8 bases. From germline, CDR1 is ENHRY and CDR2 SYGVKD. This CDR3 is built from 13 residues. V shed 4 bases and J 7 bases; nucleotides not matched to a gene: 5.

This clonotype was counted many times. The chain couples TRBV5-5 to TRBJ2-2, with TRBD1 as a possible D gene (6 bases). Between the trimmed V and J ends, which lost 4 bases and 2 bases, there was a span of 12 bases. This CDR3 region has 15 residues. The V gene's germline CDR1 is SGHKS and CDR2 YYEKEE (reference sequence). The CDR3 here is CASSARTANTGELFF. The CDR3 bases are TGTGCCAGCAGCGCTAGGACAGCTAACACCGGGGAGCTGTTTTTT. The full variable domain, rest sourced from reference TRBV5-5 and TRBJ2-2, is DAGVTQSPTHLIKTRGQQVTLRCSPISGHKSVSWYQQVLGQGPQFIFQYYEKEERGRGNFPDRFSARQFPNYSSELNVNALLLGDSALYLCASSARTANTGELFFGEGSRLTVL.

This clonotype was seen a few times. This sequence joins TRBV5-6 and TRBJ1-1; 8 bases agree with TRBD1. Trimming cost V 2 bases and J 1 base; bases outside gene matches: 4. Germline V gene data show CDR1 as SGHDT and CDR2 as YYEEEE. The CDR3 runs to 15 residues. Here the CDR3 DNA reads TGTGCCAGCAGCTTAAGACAGGGGAAGAACACTGAAGCTTTCTTT. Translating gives CASSLRQGKNTEAFF.

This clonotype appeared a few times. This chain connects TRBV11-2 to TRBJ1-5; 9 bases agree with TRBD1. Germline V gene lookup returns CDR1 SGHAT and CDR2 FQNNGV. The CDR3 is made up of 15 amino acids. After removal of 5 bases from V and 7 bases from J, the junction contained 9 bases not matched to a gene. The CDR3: CASSNTGTGSQPQHF. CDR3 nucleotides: TGTGCCAGCAGCAACACCGGGACAGGGAGCCAGCCCCAGCATTTT.

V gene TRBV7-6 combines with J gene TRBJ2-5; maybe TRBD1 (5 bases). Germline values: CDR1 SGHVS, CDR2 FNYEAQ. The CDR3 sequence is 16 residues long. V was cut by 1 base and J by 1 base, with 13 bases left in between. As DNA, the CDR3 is TGTGCCAGCAGCTTAGGGAGTTGGGGCGTCCAAGAGACCCAGTACTTC. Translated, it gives CASSLGSWGVQETQYF. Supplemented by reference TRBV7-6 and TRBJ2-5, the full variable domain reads GAGVSQSPRYKVTKRGQDVALRCDPISGHVSLYWYRQALGQGPEFLTYFNYEAQQDKSGLPNDRFSAERPEGSISTLTIQRTEQRDSAMYRCASSLGSWGVQETQYFGPGTRLLVL.